This TCR beta chain was sequenced for a study of shared clonotypes between healthy human individuals. Here immunoSEQ multiplex PCR was the method, and the copy in TCRdb shows in-frame clones only, minus some. The data show around 500,000 clones, with 79% seen just once and 10% to 15% held by the top ten. For this clone: Its antigen remains unidentified.

General study results and limits: The researchers took only blood, and tissue repertoires probably look different.

The sequenced sample was PBMCs. This TCR derives from a woman in her thirties or forties in good health. Some clones in this sample may be carry-over from other donors' samples.

The CDR3: CASSWAPGNENQPQHF. In DNA, the CDR3 is TGCGCCAGCAGCTGGGCCCCAGGGAACGAGAATCAGCCCCAGCATTTT. J is TRBJ1-5 and V is TRBV5-1; D might be TRBD1 (5 bases). The CDR3 has 16 residues. V was shortened by 3 bases and J by 4 bases, with 17 bases between the two germline ends. The germline CDR1 and CDR2 sequences are SGHRS and YFSETQ. The whole variable domain, filled in from reference TRBV5-1 and TRBJ1-5, reads KAGVTQTPRYLIKTRGQQVTLSCSPISGHRSVSWYQQTPGQGLQFLFEYFSETQRNKGNFPGRFSGRQFSNSRSEMNVSTLELGDSALYLCASSWAPGNENQPQHFGDGTRLSIL.